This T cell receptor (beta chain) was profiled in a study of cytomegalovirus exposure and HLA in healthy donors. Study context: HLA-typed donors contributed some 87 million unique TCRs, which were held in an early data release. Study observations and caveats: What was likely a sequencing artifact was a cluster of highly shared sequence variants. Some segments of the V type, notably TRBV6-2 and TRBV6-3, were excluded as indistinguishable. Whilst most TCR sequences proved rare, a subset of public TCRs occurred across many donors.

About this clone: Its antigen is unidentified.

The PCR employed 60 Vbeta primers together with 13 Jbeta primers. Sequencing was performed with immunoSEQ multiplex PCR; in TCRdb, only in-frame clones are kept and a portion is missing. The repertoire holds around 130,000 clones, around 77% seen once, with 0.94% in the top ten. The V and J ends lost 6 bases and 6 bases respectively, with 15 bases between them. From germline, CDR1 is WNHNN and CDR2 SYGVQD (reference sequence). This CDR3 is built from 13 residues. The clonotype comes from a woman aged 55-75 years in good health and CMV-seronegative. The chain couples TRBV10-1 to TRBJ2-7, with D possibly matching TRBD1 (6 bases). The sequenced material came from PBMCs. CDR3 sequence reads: CASSAQGSSEQYF. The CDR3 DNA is TGCGCCAGCAGCGCTCAGGGGAGTAGCGAGCAGTACTTC.